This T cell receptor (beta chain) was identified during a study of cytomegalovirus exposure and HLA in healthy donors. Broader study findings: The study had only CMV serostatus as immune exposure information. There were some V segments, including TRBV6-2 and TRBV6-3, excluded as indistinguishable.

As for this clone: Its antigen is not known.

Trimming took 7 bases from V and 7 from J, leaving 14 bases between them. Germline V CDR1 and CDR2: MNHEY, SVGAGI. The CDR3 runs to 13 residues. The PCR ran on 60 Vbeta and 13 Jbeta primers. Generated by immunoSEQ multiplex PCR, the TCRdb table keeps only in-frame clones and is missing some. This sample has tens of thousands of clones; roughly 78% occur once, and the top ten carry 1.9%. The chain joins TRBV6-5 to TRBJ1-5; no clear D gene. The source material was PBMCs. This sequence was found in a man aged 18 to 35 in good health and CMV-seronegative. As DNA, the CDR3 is TGTGCCAGCACCCCAAACAGCGGGCAGCCCCAGCATTTT. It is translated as CASTPNSGQPQHF.